The text below deals with one T cell receptor (beta chain). The sample is drawn from a study of blood T cell repertoires in COVID-19. Study information: Collection of acute and convalescent COVID-19 samples took place in the United States, Italy and Spain. Nucleic acid was either cDNA or gDNA, and it came from T cells, B-cell-depleted T cells, or PBMCs.

Assignment of participants to cohorts was predicated upon participant-reported clinical history. The germline CDR1 and CDR2 sequences are MNHEY and SVGAGI. The CDR3 is 13 amino acids. Trimming pared 7 bases from V and 8 bases from J, leaving 12 bases between. In the original processing: Quantification of nucleated cells was approximated via reference gene primer amplification. Only in-frame clones appear in the TCRdb table, and some are missing; sequencing was by immunoSEQ multiplex PCR. Clone size and the V and J calls come from that table; the DNA yielded D and trimming. The table has fewer than 200,000 clones, roughly 83% seen once.

This receptor was identified in a woman in her fifties or sixties who had recovered from COVID-19. This chain connects TRBV6-5 to TRBJ1-6; possible D gene TRBD1, 5 bases. Material for sequencing was PBMCs or T cells enriched from blood (not recorded which). The CDR3 DNA sequence: TGTGCCAGCATTAGCAGGGACTATTCACCCCTCCACTTT. Encoded protein: CASISRDYSPLHF.